A single TCR beta chain is shown here with its context. As yet, its antigen is unknown. Data came from immunoSEQ multiplex PCR; TCRdb stores just in-frame clones and leaves some out. In the table there are about 70,000 clones, 70% to 80% of which are singletons. This entry is derived from a study of vaccination effects on CD4 cells after COVID-19. At the level of the study: Peptide-pool stimulation followed by sequencing identified expanded antigen-specific CD4+ clonotypes in the ViraFEST assay. The culture medium for 1.5 million to 2.5 million PBMC per well included roughly 10 IU/ml IL-2 and around 9.9 ug/ml peptides. Study-wide results and limits: Substantial clonal contraction characterized both infection- and vaccine-induced clones late after vaccination. Healthy vaccinees had only 1 of 255 vaccine-induced clones cross-react with common cold coronaviruses.

CD4+ T cell isolation took place after approximately ten days of culture. The TCR originated in a human donor who received a COVID-19 vaccine. The sample was CD4+ T cells from PBMCs cultured without peptide, taken before COVID-19 vaccination.

CDR3 DNA: TGCGCCAGCAGCTTGGAAGGGACAGGGTCCTATGGCTACACCTTC. Protein: CASSLEGTGSYGYTF. This chain uses TRBV5-1 with TRBJ1-2; 9 positions agree with TRBD1. The CDR3 extends over 15 amino acids. The V gene end was trimmed by 0 bases and the J gene end by 4 bases; junction bases not matched to a gene: 4. Germline-derived CDR1 and CDR2 are SGHRS and YFSETQ.